This passage covers 18 T cell receptor beta chains from one sample sequenced in a study of T cell changes during pregnancy in multiple sclerosis. The table came from immunoSEQ multiplex PCR; TCRdb's copy has only in-frame clones and leaves some out. The sample yields approximately 80,000 clones, 93% seen once. The source was peripheral blood, collected in the second trimester of pregnancy. These receptors came from a female donor in good health, enrolled as a control in a pregnancy study.

J is TRBJ2-1 and V is TRBV13; 10 positions match TRBD2. With V trimmed by 3 bases and J by 5 bases, 16 bases remained unmatched. CDR3 length: 19 amino acids. Germline V gives CDR1 PRHDT, CDR2 FYEKMQ (reference sequence). CDR3 in amino acids: CASSLEGRLAGAINNEQFF. As DNA, the CDR3 is TGTGCCAGCAGCTTGGAGGGGCGGCTAGCGGGGGCCATTAACAATGAGCAGTTCTTC. Based on the CDR3 plus reference TRBV13 and TRBJ2-1, the full variable domain is AAGVIQSPRHLIKEKRETATLKCYPIPRHDTVYWYQQGPGQDPQFLISFYEKMQSDKGSIPDRFSAQQFSDYHSELNMSSLELGDSALYFCASSLEGRLAGAINNEQFFGPGTRLTVL.

The chain has TRBV7-9 and TRBJ1-2; the match to TRBD1 covers 10 bases. The CDR3 contains 15 residues. The V gene end was trimmed by 5 bases and the J gene end by 2 bases; junction bases not matched to a gene: 5. The germline CDR1 and CDR2 sequences are SEHNR and FQNEAQ (reference sequence). The CDR3 DNA follows: TGTGCCAGCAGCCCGACAGGGGGCCGCAACTATGGCTACACCTTC. Its translation: CASSPTGGRNYGYTF.

This chain connects TRBV30 to TRBJ1-4; TRBD1 matches 8 bases. Unmatched junction bases numbered 3, after V lost 0 bases and J lost 12 bases. From germline, CDR1 is GTSNPN and CDR2 SVGIG (reference sequence). The CDR3 consists of 12 residues. The chain's CDR3 is CAWSVLGQELFF. The CDR3 coding sequence is TGTGCCTGGAGTGTACTGGGACAGGAACTGTTTTTT.

The chain uses TRBV6-1 and TRBJ1-1, with D possibly TRBD1 on 6 matching bases. V was trimmed by 1 base and J by 8 bases, leaving 14 bases between them. Per the germline V gene, CDR1 is MNHNS and CDR2 is SASEGT. This CDR3 contains 14 residues. CDR3 region: CASSEVVGGTEAFF. CDR3 DNA: TGTGCCAGCAGTGAAGTTGTTGGGGGCACCGAAGCTTTCTTT.

This clone was picked up one time. The chain is built from TRBV21-1 and TRBJ1-1. TRBV21-1 is termed a pseudogene. The CDR3 is 14 residues long. CDR3 nucleotide sequence: TGTGCCAGCAGCAAACGTCGGGTGAACACTGAAGCTTTCTTT. It is translated as CASSKRRVNTEAFF.

V and J are TRBV5-1 and TRBJ2-7; 7 bases line up with TRBD1. The CDR3 is made up of 15 amino acids. In germline, CDR1 is SGHRS, CDR2 YFSETQ. J gave up 3 bases and V 4 bases, and 10 bases lay outside the gene matches. The CDR3 DNA sequence: TGCGCCAGCAGCGAAGAAGACAGGGATCTCTACGAGCAGTACTTC. It specifies CASSEEDRDLYEQYF.

The gene calls are TRBV4-2 and TRBJ2-5, with a tentative D call TRBD2 (9 bases). Germline V gives CDR1 LGHNA, CDR2 YNFKEQ. V lost 0 bases and J lost 2, with 22 bases in between. This CDR3 region has 19 residues. The CDR3 here is CASSQDPGGGGAGQETQYF. The CDR3 nucleotides read TGTGCCAGCAGCCAAGATCCAGGGGGCGGGGGGGCCGGGCAAGAGACCCAGTACTTC.

This clone was seen a handful of times. This chain joins TRBV2 and TRBJ1-2; D remains ambiguous. V was clipped by 5 bases and J by 4 bases, with 5 bases between them. The CDR3 loop spans 11 amino acids. CDR1 and CDR2 (germline): SNHLY, FYNNEI. The CDR3, as DNA: TGTGCCAGCAGTTCAGGCTATGGCTACACCTTC. It encodes CASSSGYGYTF.

As DNA, the CDR3 is TGTGCCAGCACCCTTGTAAGGACAGGGGGGTACGAGCAGTACTTC. Protein sequence: CASTLVRTGGYEQYF. The chain joins TRBV28 to TRBJ2-7; the match to TRBD1 covers 10 bases. Germline loops: CDR1 MDHEN, CDR2 SYDVKM. CDR3 size: 15 residues. J was trimmed by 4 bases and V by 7 bases; bases with no gene match: 10.

The chain has TRBV19 and TRBJ2-7; 11 bases agree with TRBD1. CDR1 is LNHDA, CDR2 SQIVND, per germline (reference sequence). The CDR3 covers 14 residues. With 6 bases clipped from V and 3 bases from J, the junction kept 4 bases outside the gene matches. CDR3 sequence: CASSRTGGYYEQYF. CDR3 DNA: TGTGCCAGTAGCCGGACAGGGGGCTACTACGAGCAGTACTTC. Filled out from reference TRBV19 and TRBJ2-7, the complete variable domain reads DGGITQSPKYLFRKEGQNVTLSCEQNLNHDAMYWYRQDPGQGLRLIYYSQIVNDFQKGDIAEGYSVSREKKESFPLTVTSAQKNPTAFYLCASSRTGGYYEQYFGPGTRLTVT.

CDR3 sequence reads: CASSLGLAAGTDTQYF. CDR3 DNA: TGTGCCAGCAGCCTGGGGCTAGCGGCAGGCACAGATACGCAGTATTTT. This chain uses TRBV7-3 with TRBJ2-3; 7 nucleotides line up with TRBD2. Per the germline V gene, CDR1 is SGHTA and CDR2 is FQGTGA. This CDR3 is 16 amino acids long. The V segment lost 5 bases and the J segment 1 base; nucleotides outside the gene matches: 9.

J is TRBJ1-1 and V is TRBV11-1; D call uncertain. V lost 2 bases and J lost 1, with 14 bases in between. Germline values: CDR1 SGHAT, CDR2 FQDESV (reference sequence). The CDR3 is 16 residues long. The CDR3 protein is CASSLIIGLPNTEAFF. Here the CDR3 DNA reads TGTGCCAGCAGCTTAATAATAGGACTCCCGAACACTGAAGCTTTCTTT. Full variable domain (outside the CDR3, taken from reference TRBV11-1 and TRBJ1-1): EAEVAQSPRYKITEKSQAVAFWCDPISGHATLYWYRQILGQGPELLVQFQDESVVDDSQLPKDRFSAERLKGVDSTLKIQPAELGDSAMYLCASSLIIGLPNTEAFFGQGTRLTVV.

The J gene is TRBJ1-6, the V gene TRBV30; D unresolved. Germline CDR1 and CDR2: GTSNPN and SVGIG (reference sequence). The CDR3 has 13 amino acids. Trimming removed 2 bases from V and 7 bases from J, with 9 bases in between. The CDR3 DNA is TGTGCCTGGAGTCCGACACAAAATTCACCCCTCCACTTT. Protein sequence: CAWSPTQNSPLHF.

The J gene is TRBJ2-1, the V gene TRBV6-4; 9 bases agree with TRBD2. Germline V gene lookup returns CDR1 MRHNA and CDR2 SNTAGT. V shed 0 bases and J 6 bases; nucleotides not matched to a gene: 0. This CDR3 comprises 14 residues. CDR3 bases: TGTGCCAGCAGTGACTCGACTAGCGGCAATGAGCAGTTCTTC. It yields the protein CASSDSTSGNEQFF.

This chain connects TRBV4-3 to TRBJ2-1; D might be TRBD2 (6 bases). CDR1 and CDR2 from the germline V gene are LGHNA and YSLEER. The CDR3 contains 13 residues. V was trimmed by 0 bases and J by 10 bases, leaving 10 bases between them. In DNA form, the CDR3 reads TGCGCCAGCAGCCAAGAGGAGGGGCTAGAGCAGTTCTTC. Translating it yields CASSQEEGLEQFF.

The chain links TRBV4-2 to TRBJ1-2, with D perhaps TRBD1 (5 bases). The CDR3 has 15 amino acids. V lost 0 bases and J 10 bases, leaving 18 bases between the germline ends. The V gene's germline CDR1 is LGHNA and CDR2 YNFKEQ. CDR3 protein: CASSQDQRGMVVYTF. The CDR3 nucleotides are TGTGCCAGCAGCCAAGATCAAAGGGGCATGGTGGTCTACACCTTC.

Only a few counts were recorded for this clone. The chain carries TRBV27 and TRBJ1-6, with D hard to call. V shed 3 bases and J shed 3 bases, with 12 bases lying between them. The CDR3 extends over 16 amino acids. Germline-derived CDR1 and CDR2 are MNHEY and SMNVEV (reference sequence). The CDR3 reads CASSLRPGRYNSPLHF. DNA for the CDR3: TGTGCCAGCAGTTTGCGGCCCGGCCGCTATAATTCACCCCTCCACTTT.

The CDR3 DNA is TGTGCCTGGAGTGTATTCTCCTCGGAGATGCGAAGACGGGGACTAGATACGCAGTATTTT. Translating it yields CAWSVFSSEMRRRGLDTQYF. The V and J genes are TRBV30 and TRBJ2-3; a weak D match, TRBD2 (6 bases). From germline, CDR1 is GTSNPN and CDR2 SVGIG (reference sequence). The V and J ends lost 0 bases and 5 bases respectively, with 30 bases between them. This CDR3 contains 20 residues.